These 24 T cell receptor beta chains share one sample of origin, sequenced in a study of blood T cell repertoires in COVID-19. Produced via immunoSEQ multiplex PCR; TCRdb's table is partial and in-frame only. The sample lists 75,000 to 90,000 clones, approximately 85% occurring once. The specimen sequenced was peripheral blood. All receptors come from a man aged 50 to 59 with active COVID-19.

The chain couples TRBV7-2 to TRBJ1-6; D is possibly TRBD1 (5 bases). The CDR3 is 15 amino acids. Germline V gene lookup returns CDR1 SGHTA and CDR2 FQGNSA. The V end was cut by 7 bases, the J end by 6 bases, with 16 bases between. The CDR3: CASKGLGGFNSPLHF. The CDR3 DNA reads TGTGCCAGCAAGGGGCTGGGGGGTTTTAATTCACCCCTCCACTTT.

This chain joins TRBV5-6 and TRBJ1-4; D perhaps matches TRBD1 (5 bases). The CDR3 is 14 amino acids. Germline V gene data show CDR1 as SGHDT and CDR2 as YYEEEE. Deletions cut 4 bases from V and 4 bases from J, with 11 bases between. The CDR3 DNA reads TGTGCCAGCAGCCTTCTCGGGGGTAATGAAAAACTGTTTTTT. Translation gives CASSLLGGNEKLFF.

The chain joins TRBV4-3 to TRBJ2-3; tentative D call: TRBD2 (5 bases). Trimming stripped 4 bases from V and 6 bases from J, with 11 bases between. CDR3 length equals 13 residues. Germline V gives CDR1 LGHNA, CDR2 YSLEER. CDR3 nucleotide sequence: TGCGCCAGCAGCCCTCAACCGGGGGATACGCAGTATTTT. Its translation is CASSPQPGDTQYF.

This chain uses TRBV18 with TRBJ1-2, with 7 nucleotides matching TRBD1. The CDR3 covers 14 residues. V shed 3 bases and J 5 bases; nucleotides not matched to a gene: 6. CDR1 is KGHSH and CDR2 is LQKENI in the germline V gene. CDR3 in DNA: TGTGCCAGCTCACCGGCGGGACAGAATTATGGCTACACCTTC. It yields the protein CASSPAGQNYGYTF.

DNA of the CDR3: TGTGCCAGTGTGGGACAGAATTCTTATGGCTACACCTTC. Its translation is CASVGQNSYGYTF. The chain uses TRBV19 and TRBJ1-2; 7 positions agree with TRBD1. This CDR3 has 13 amino acids. The germline V gene has CDR1 LNHDA and CDR2 SQIVND (reference sequence). V trimming: 8 bases; J trimming: 5 bases; junction bases outside the gene matches: 8.

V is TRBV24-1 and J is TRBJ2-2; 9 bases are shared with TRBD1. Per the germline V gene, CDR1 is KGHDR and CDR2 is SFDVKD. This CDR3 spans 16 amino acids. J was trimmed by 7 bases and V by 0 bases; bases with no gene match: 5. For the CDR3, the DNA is TGTGCCACCAGTGATTTGCCCGGACAGGGGATCGGGGAGCTGTTTTTT. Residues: CATSDLPGQGIGELFF.

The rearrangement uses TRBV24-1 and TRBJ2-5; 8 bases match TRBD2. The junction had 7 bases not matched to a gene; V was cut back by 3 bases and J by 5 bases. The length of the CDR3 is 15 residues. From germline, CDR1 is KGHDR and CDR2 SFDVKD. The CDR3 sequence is CATSDLRGGHETQYF. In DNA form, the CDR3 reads TGTGCCACCAGTGATCTACGGGGGGGCCACGAGACCCAGTACTTC.

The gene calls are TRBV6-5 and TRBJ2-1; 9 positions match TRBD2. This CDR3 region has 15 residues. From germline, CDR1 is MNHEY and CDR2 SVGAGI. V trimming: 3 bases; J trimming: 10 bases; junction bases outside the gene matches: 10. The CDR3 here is CASSYMGLASDEQFF. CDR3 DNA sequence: TGTGCCAGCAGTTATATGGGACTAGCATCCGACGAGCAGTTCTTC.

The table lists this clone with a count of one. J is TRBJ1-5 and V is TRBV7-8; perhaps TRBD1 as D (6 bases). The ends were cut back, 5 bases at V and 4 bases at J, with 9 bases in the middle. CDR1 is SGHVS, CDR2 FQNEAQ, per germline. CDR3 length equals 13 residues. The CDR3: CASSPDRNQPQHF. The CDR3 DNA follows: TGTGCCAGCAGCCCTGACAGGAATCAGCCCCAGCATTTT.

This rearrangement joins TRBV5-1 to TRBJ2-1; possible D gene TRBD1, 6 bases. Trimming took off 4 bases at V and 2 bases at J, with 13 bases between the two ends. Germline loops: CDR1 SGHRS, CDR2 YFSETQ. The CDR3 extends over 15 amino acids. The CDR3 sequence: CASSATGGPYNEQFF. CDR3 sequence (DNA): TGCGCCAGCAGCGCTACTGGGGGCCCCTACAATGAGCAGTTCTTC.

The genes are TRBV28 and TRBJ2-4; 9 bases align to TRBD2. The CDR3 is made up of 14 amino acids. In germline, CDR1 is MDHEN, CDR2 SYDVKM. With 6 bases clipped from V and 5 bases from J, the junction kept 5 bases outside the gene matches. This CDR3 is CASSRLAEENIQYF. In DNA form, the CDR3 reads TGTGCCAGCAGCCGACTAGCGGAAGAAAACATTCAGTACTTC.

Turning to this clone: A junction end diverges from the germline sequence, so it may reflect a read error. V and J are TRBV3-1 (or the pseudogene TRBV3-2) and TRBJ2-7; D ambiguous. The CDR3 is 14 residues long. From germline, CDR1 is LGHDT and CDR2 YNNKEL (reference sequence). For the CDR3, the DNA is TGTGCCACCAGCCGAGGCTCCCCCTCCTACGAGCAGTACTTC. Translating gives CATSRGSPSYEQYF.

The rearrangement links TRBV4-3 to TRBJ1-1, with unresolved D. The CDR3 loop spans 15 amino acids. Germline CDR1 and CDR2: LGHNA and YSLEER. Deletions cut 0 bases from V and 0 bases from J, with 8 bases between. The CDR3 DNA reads TGCGCCAGCAGCCAAGATAGCGCAGTGAACACTGAAGCTTTCTTT. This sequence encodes CASSQDSAVNTEAFF.

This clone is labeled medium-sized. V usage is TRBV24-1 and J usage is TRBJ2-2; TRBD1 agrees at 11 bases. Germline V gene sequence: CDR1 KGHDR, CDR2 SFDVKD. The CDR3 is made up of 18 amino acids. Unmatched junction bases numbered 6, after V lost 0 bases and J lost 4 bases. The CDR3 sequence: CATSDLGDRGLVTGELFF. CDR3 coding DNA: TGTGCCACCAGTGATTTGGGGGACAGGGGGTTGGTCACCGGGGAGCTGTTTTTT.

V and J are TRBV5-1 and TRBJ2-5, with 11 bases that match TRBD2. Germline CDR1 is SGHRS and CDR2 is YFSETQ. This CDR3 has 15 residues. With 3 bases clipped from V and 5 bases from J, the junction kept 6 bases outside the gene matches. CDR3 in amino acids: CASSSIAGGPETQYF. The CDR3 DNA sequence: TGCGCCAGCAGCTCGATAGCGGGAGGGCCGGAGACCCAGTACTTC.

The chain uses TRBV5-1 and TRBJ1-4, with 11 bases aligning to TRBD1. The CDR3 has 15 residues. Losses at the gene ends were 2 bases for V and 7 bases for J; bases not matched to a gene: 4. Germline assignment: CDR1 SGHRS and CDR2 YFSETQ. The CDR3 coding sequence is TGCGCCAGCAGCTTAGGACAGGGGGCGGGTGAAAAACTGTTTTTT. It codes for CASSLGQGAGEKLFF.

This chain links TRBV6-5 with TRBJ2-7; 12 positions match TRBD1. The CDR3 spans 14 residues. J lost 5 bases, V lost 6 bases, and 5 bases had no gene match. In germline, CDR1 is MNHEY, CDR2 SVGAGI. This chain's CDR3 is CASSPGTGGHEQYF. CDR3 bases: TGTGCCAGCAGCCCCGGGACAGGGGGCCACGAGCAGTACTTC.

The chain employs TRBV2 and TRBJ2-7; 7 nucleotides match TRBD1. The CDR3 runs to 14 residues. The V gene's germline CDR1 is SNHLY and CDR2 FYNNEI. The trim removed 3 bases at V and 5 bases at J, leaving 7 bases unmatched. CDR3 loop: CASSDLTGRNEQYF. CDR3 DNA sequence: TGTGCCAGCAGTGATTTGACAGGGCGAAACGAGCAGTACTTC.

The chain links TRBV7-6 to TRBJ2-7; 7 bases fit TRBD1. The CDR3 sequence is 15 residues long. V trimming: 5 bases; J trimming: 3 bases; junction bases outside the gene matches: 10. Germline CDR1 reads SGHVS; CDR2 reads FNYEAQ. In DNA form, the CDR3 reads TGTGCCAGCAGCACGATCCCGGGACAGAACTACGAGCAGTACTTC. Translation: CASSTIPGQNYEQYF.

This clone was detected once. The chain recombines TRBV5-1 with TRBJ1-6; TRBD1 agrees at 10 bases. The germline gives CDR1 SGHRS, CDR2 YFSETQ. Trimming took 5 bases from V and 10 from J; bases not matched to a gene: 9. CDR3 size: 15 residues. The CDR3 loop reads CASRSTGTGESPLHF. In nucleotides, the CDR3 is TGCGCCAGCAGGTCGACCGGGACAGGGGAATCACCCCTCCACTTT. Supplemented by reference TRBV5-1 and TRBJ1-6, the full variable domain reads KAGVTQTPRYLIKTRGQQVTLSCSPISGHRSVSWYQQTPGQGLQFLFEYFSETQRNKGNFPGRFSGRQFSNSRSEMNVSTLELGDSALYLCASRSTGTGESPLHFGNGTRLTVT.

In DNA form, the CDR3 reads TGTGCCACCTCGGTAACTGAAGCTTTCTTT. The encoded protein is CATSVTEAFF. The rearrangement uses TRBV24-1 and TRBJ1-1; D is undetermined. V lost 9 bases and J 5 bases, leaving 6 bases between the germline ends. The CDR3 has 10 residues. CDR1 and CDR2 from the germline V gene are KGHDR and SFDVKD.

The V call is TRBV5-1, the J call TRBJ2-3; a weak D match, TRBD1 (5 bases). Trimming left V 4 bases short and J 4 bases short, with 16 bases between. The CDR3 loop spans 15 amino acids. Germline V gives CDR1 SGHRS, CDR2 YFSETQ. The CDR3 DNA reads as TGCGCCAGCAGCCAAGGTCAGGGCTTCGCAGATACGCAGTATTTT. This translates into CASSQGQGFADTQYF.

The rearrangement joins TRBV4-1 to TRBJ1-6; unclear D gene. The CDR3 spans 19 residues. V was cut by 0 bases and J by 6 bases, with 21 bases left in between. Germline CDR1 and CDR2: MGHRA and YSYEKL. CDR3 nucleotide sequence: TGCGCCAGCAGCCAAGATCTGTTCGGCCTCGGGTTGGGTAATTCACCCCTCCACTTT. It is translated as CASSQDLFGLGLGNSPLHF.

The CDR3 coding sequence is TGTGCCACCCAGCGGCGGACGAACACCGGGGAGCTGTTTTTT. Its protein product is CATQRRTNTGELFF. The rearrangement uses TRBV24-1 and TRBJ2-2; possible D gene TRBD2, 5 bases. CDR3 length: 14 residues. Trimming removed 9 bases at V and 0 bases at J, with 10 bases between. Germline V gene lookup returns CDR1 KGHDR and CDR2 SFDVKD.